The 27 T cell receptor beta chains below were found in one sample sequenced in a study of Graves' ophthalmopathy and Graves' hyperthyroidism. RNA served as the template for amplifying TCR beta CDR3 regions. The library came from an HTBI-primed first-round RT-PCR and a second-round multiplex PCR. TCRdb passed the multiplex PCR reads through MiXCR, listing each CDR3 protein once. This table has roughly 480,000 distinct CDR3 sequences, about an eighth appearing once. The sample consisted of blood. The receptors were sampled from a young woman with Graves' ophthalmopathy.

The table lists this clonotype with many counts. The genes are TRBV12-3 or TRBV12-4 and TRBJ1-5; tentatively, D is TRBD1 (5 bases). V gave up 6 bases and J gave up 0 bases, with 12 bases separating them. This CDR3 spans 15 amino acids. Here the CDR3 reads CASSRDANSNQPQHF. CDR3 nucleotides: TGTGCCAGCAGCCGGGACGCGAATAGCAATCAGCCCCAGCATTTT.

This clonotype showed up just once. CDR3 region: CASSGPTGAGGYTF. CDR3 nucleotides: TGTGCCAGCAGTGGCCCCACGGGGGCTGGTGGCTACACCTTC. The chain joins TRBV2 to TRBJ1-2, with D perhaps matching TRBD1 (6 bases). The length of the CDR3 is 14 residues. V lost 4 bases and J lost 7, with 16 bases in between. Per germline, CDR1 SNHLY and CDR2 FYNNEI.

This clonotype was found many times. The rearrangement joins TRBV4-2 to TRBJ2-7; weak D call: TRBD2 (6 bases). Germline values: CDR1 LGHNA, CDR2 YNFKEQ. This CDR3 contains 15 residues. Trimming shortened V by 1 base and J by 1 base, and 11 bases separated the two germline ends. The chain's CDR3 is CASSQVLAPSYEQYF. CDR3 nucleotides: TGTGCCAGCAGCCAAGTGCTAGCGCCATCCTACGAGCAGTACTTC.

The J gene is TRBJ2-7, the V gene TRBV5-1; a possible D gene is TRBD1 (5 bases). V was pared by 6 bases and J by 0 bases, with 10 bases between. The CDR3 has 13 amino acids. Germline V gives CDR1 SGHRS, CDR2 YFSETQ. CDR3 amino acids: CASTMDNSYEQYF. In nucleotides, the CDR3 is TGCGCCAGCACGATGGACAACTCCTACGAGCAGTACTTC.

The table lists this clonotype with a few counts. The CDR3 carries no conserved terminal phenylalanine or tryptophan, so it likely arises from a read error. The limits of the CDR3 on the DNA are not certain, so only TCRdb's listed CDR3 is given. This chain connects TRBV12-3 or TRBV12-4 to TRBJ2-7. Including both end residues, the CDR3 is 8 amino acids long. The CDR3 loop reads CASSSTLS.

The chain has TRBV7-2 and TRBJ2-7, with D possibly being TRBD2 (6 bases). CDR1 SGHTA and CDR2 FQGNSA come from the germline V gene. This CDR3 contains 15 residues. Trimming cost V 5 bases and J 1 base, with 15 bases left between them. The DNA of the CDR3 is TGTGCCAGCAGCGTATCGGGACTCTCTTCCTACGAGCAGTACTTC. It specifies CASSVSGLSSYEQYF. Filled out from reference TRBV7-2 and TRBJ2-7, the complete variable domain reads GAGVSQSPSNKVTEKGKDVELRCDPISGHTALYWYRQSLGQGLEFLIYFQGNSAPDKSGLPSDRFSAERTGGSVSTLTIQRTQQEDSAVYLCASSVSGLSSYEQYFGPGTRLTVT.

This clonotype was seen many times. The chain employs TRBV24-1 and TRBJ1-2; D remains ambiguous. The CDR3 length is 14 residues. Germline CDR1 and CDR2: KGHDR and SFDVKD. With 1 base removed from V and 6 bases from J, the gap between germline ends came to 11 bases. CDR3 sequence: CATSDFDNGNGYTF. The CDR3 nucleotides read TGTGCCACCAGTGATTTCGACAACGGAAATGGCTACACCTTC.

Ten or more counts support this clonotype. The V gene is TRBV19, the J gene TRBJ2-2; D is tentatively TRBD1 or TRBD2 (5 bases each). Per germline, CDR1 LNHDA and CDR2 SQIVND (reference sequence). This CDR3 is 15 amino acids long. V was shortened by 7 bases and J by 2 bases, with 14 bases between the two germline ends. In DNA, the CDR3 is TGTGCCAGTATCTCGGGACCGATAAACACCGGGGAGCTGTTTTTT. Encoded protein: CASISGPINTGELFF.

At least ten counts were recorded for this clonotype. The V and J genes are TRBV11-2 and TRBJ2-5; tentatively, D is TRBD2 (6 bases). Trimming shortened V by 0 bases and J by 3 bases, and 11 bases separated the two germline ends. This CDR3 has 15 residues. Germline values: CDR1 SGHAT, CDR2 FQNNGV. CDR3: CASSLEGWREETQYF. The DNA for the CDR3 is TGTGCCAGCAGCTTAGAAGGGTGGAGGGAAGAGACCCAGTACTTC.

A single count supports this clonotype. Given a much more abundant clone one base away, this may be a read error. The CDR3 does not close with the conserved phenylalanine or tryptophan, likely indicating a read error. The V call is TRBV20-1, the J call TRBJ1-3, with 11 bases matching TRBD1. Germline CDR1 is DFQATT and CDR2 is SNEGSKA (reference sequence). V dropped 6 bases and J dropped 4; count of bases not matched to a gene: 5. The CDR3 consists of 14 residues. As DNA, the CDR3 is TGCAGTGCGTGGGGGACAGGGGGGGGAAACACCATATATGTT. It encodes CSAWGTGGGNTIYV.

This clonotype was recorded many times. The V and J genes are TRBV2 and TRBJ1-2; TRBD1 matches 7 bases. The length of the CDR3 is 13 residues. V lost 7 bases, J lost 8 bases, and 10 bases stayed unmatched. Per the germline V gene, CDR1 is SNHLY and CDR2 is FYNNEI. CDR3 DNA: TGTGCCAGCAAGACGACAGGGATTGGAGGCTACACCTTC. Translating it yields CASKTTGIGGYTF.

The table lists this clonotype with many counts. This chain joins TRBV30 and TRBJ1-6, with a possible D match to TRBD1 (5 bases). Germline V gene data show CDR1 as GTSNPN and CDR2 as SVGIG (reference sequence). V was cut by 1 base and J by 4 bases, with 8 bases left in between. The CDR3 is 14 amino acids. The CDR3 here is CAWSGDGYNSPLHF. In nucleotides, the CDR3 is TGTGCCTGGAGTGGGGACGGTTATAATTCACCCCTCCACTTT.

This clonotype was found many times. At one end, the junction sequence differs from germline, possibly due to a read error. This chain uses TRBV2 with TRBJ2-4; D is possibly TRBD2 (6 bases). There are 12 residues in the CDR3. Germline V gene data show CDR1 as SNHLY and CDR2 as FYNNEI. The CDR3 sequence: CASEERVNIKYF. As DNA, the CDR3 is TGTGCCTCGGAGGAGCGGGTAAACATTAAGTACTTC.

With regard to this clonotype: A much larger clone lies a single base off, so this may be a read error. The chain uses TRBV5-1 and TRBJ2-5; tentatively, D is TRBD2 (6 bases). The V end was cut by 1 base, the J end by 5 bases, with 21 bases between. Germline CDR1 reads SGHRS; CDR2 reads YFSETQ. This CDR3 region has 17 residues. CDR3 in DNA: TGCGCCAGCAGCTTGAACCGGGACTGGGCTGTCATGGAGACCCAGTACTTC. It yields the protein CASSLNRDWAVMETQYF.

Ten or more counts support this clonotype. The chain combines TRBV11-3 with TRBJ2-4, with 10 positions matching TRBD1. The CDR3 contains 15 residues. Germline assignment: CDR1 SGHNT and CDR2 YENEEA. V shed 1 base, J shed 5 bases, and the junction held 2 bases outside the gene matches. CDR3 nucleotide sequence: TGTGCCAGCAGCTTAGGACAGGGGGCGCAAAACATTCAGTACTTC. Translating it yields CASSLGQGAQNIQYF.

This clonotype was counted a single time. This chain joins TRBV11-2 and TRBJ2-7; 10 bases map to TRBD2. After removal of 4 bases from V and 2 bases from J, the junction contained 8 bases not matched to a gene. This CDR3 comprises 16 residues. Per germline, CDR1 SGHAT and CDR2 FQNNGV. CDR3 amino acids: CASSSLATSGAYEQYF. The CDR3, as DNA: TGTGCCAGCAGCTCCCTAGCTACTAGCGGGGCCTACGAGCAGTACTTC.

This clonotype was picked up many times. The rearrangement uses TRBV19 and TRBJ1-1; no clear D gene. Trimming took off 2 bases at V and 2 bases at J, with 9 bases between the two ends. The CDR3 runs 14 residues. The germline V gene has CDR1 LNHDA and CDR2 SQIVND (reference sequence). The DNA of the CDR3 is TGTGCCAGTAGTATATCCAACAGCAACACTGAAGCTTTCTTT. It encodes CASSISNSNTEAFF.

This clonotype occurred once. The chain is built from TRBV11-2 and TRBJ1-5, with D hard to call. There are 15 residues in the CDR3. V was trimmed by 5 bases and J by 4 bases, leaving 15 bases between them. The germline CDR1 and CDR2 sequences are SGHAT and FQNNGV. The CDR3 reads CASSVTMGLNQPQHF. The CDR3 region has the DNA TGTGCCAGCAGCGTTACGATGGGGTTAAATCAGCCCCAGCATTTT.

This clonotype was detected only a few times. The chain uses TRBV9 and TRBJ1-1, with 7 nucleotides matching TRBD1. The CDR3 length is 15 residues. Germline trimming cut 2 bases from V and 3 bases from J; bases unmatched to any gene: 7. In germline, CDR1 is SGDLS, CDR2 YYNGEE. The CDR3 reads CASSVSGGEYTEAFF. CDR3 sequence (DNA): TGTGCCAGCAGCGTGTCAGGGGGGGAATACACTGAAGCTTTCTTT.

This clonotype was counted ten times or more. The V gene is TRBV7-8, the J gene TRBJ1-5; a weak D match, TRBD1 (5 bases). The CDR3 is made up of 14 amino acids. V was trimmed by 5 bases and J by 5 bases, leaving 13 bases between them. Germline assignment: CDR1 SGHVS and CDR2 FQNEAQ. The CDR3 protein is CASSPGTWHQPQHF. The CDR3 DNA is TGTGCCAGCAGCCCTGGGACCTGGCATCAGCCCCAGCATTTT.

This clonotype was observed at least ten times. The CDR3 region is CASSLRANQNYEQYF. CDR3 in DNA: TGCGCCAGCAGCTTGAGGGCTAACCAAAACTACGAGCAGTACTTC. V gene TRBV5-1 combines with J gene TRBJ2-7, with D unclear. Per germline, CDR1 SGHRS and CDR2 YFSETQ. The CDR3 loop spans 15 amino acids. V dropped 1 base and J dropped 3 bases, with 14 bases sitting between them.

This chain connects TRBV27 to TRBJ2-7; D call uncertain. V was trimmed by 5 bases and J by 1 base, leaving 15 bases between them. Germline CDR1 and CDR2: MNHEY and SMNVEV (reference sequence). The length of the CDR3 is 15 residues. This CDR3 reads CASSQLDDPSYEQYF. The DNA for the CDR3 is TGTGCCAGCAGTCAACTGGACGATCCATCCTACGAGCAGTACTTC.

The table lists this clonotype with many counts. The chain uses TRBV4-1 and TRBJ2-7; the match to TRBD1 covers 8 bases. The CDR3 length is 15 residues. V lost 6 bases to trimming and J lost 3 bases; unmatched junction nucleotides: 10. The germline V gene encodes CDR1 MGHRA and CDR2 YSYEKL. CDR3 coding DNA: TGCGCCAGCAGACAAAGTGCAGGGGGCTTCTACGAGCAGTACTTC. Residues: CASRQSAGGFYEQYF.

V gene TRBV20-1 combines with J gene TRBJ1-1; D gene uncertain. Trimming took 6 bases from V and 2 from J, leaving 16 bases between them. The CDR3 runs 14 residues. Per the germline V gene, CDR1 is DFQATT and CDR2 is SNEGSKA (reference sequence). In DNA form, the CDR3 reads TGCAGTGCCCTCGAACGAACCCAAAACACTGAAGCTTTCTTT. This sequence encodes CSALERTQNTEAFF.

This clonotype was counted many times. The rearrangement links TRBV4-2 to TRBJ1-1; a possible D gene is TRBD1 (5 bases). CDR1 and CDR2 from the germline V gene are LGHNA and YNFKEQ. Between the trimmed V and J ends, which lost 8 bases and 1 base, there was a span of 20 bases. The CDR3 has 16 amino acids. The CDR3: CASSMPGRARNTEAFF. As DNA, the CDR3 is TGTGCCAGCTCCATGCCAGGGAGGGCCAGGAACACTGAAGCTTTCTTT.

Many counts were recorded for this clonotype. The V and J genes are TRBV11-1 and TRBJ2-6, with D perhaps TRBD1 or TRBD2 (5 bases each). Germline lookup yields CDR1 SGHAT and CDR2 FQDESV (reference sequence). The CDR3 length is 17 residues. With 5 bases removed from V and 1 base from J, the gap between germline ends came to 15 bases. CDR3 sequence: CASSPRGGVSGANVLTF. The CDR3 DNA reads as TGTGCCAGCAGCCCTCGTGGGGGTGTATCTGGGGCCAACGTCCTGACTTTC. Drawing the rest from reference TRBV11-1 and TRBJ2-6, the complete variable domain is EAEVAQSPRYKITEKSQAVAFWCDPISGHATLYWYRQILGQGPELLVQFQDESVVDDSQLPKDRFSAERLKGVDSTLKIQPAELGDSAMYLCASSPRGGVSGANVLTFGAGSRLTVL.

Many counts were recorded for this clonotype. The chain has TRBV30 and TRBJ1-2; 8 bases align to TRBD1. The junction had 8 bases not matched to a gene; V was cut back by 0 bases and J by 5 bases. Germline assignment: CDR1 GTSNPN and CDR2 SVGIG (reference sequence). There are 15 residues in the CDR3. CDR3 in DNA: TGTGCCTGGAGTGTACGGGGGACAGGAACATATGGCTACACCTTC. Translated: CAWSVRGTGTYGYTF.